This T cell receptor beta chain was documented in a study of blood T cells in healthy people across ages. PCR was performed a second time for 7 to 11 cycles using a sample-barcoded 5' primer and a J-beta primer mix. TCRdb reprocessed the 5' RACE reads with MiXCR, giving one entry per CDR3 protein. The sample lists roughly 1,300,000 distinct CDR3 sequences; approximately 60% were seen once. The CDR3 is 16 amino acids. The germline V gene has CDR1 SGDLS and CDR2 YYNGEE. Trimming took 3 bases from V and 8 from J, leaving 18 bases between them. The sequenced sample was blood. This clonotype was obtained from a man aged 18 to 30 in good health. The gene calls are TRBV9 and TRBJ1-6, with D maybe TRBD1 (5 bases). The DNA for the CDR3 is TGTGCCAGCAGCGGGCCCGGGGCTCGAACGGATTCACCCCTCCACTTT. This translates into CASSGPGARTDSPLHF.